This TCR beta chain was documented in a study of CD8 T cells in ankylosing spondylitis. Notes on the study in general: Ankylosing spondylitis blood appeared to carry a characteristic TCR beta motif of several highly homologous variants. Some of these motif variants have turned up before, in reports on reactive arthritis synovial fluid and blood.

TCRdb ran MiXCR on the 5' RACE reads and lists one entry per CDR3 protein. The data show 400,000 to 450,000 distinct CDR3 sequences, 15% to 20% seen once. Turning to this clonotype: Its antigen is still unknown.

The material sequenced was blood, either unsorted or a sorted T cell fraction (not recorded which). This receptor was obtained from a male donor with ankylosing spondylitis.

The CDR3 sequence is CASSPTRAAGELFF. As DNA, the CDR3 is TGTGCCAGCAGCCCGACAAGGGCGGCCGGGGAGCTGTTTTTT. The V and J genes are TRBV14 and TRBJ2-2; no clear D. CDR3 length equals 14 residues. The V gene's germline CDR1 is SGHDN and CDR2 FVKESK. The V gene lost 4 bases and the J gene lost 6 bases, with 12 bases spanning the gap.